The next 3 T cell receptor beta chains were all read from a single sample in a study of cytomegalovirus exposure and HLA in healthy donors. This PCR relied on a set of 60 Vbeta primers and 13 Jbeta primers. Sequenced by immunoSEQ multiplex PCR; TCRdb stores in-frame clones only, minus some. In the table there are some 130,000 clones, around 78% of which are singletons. The sequencing input was PBMCs. The receptors originated from a woman aged 45-65 years in good health and CMV-seronegative.

The V gene is TRBV2, the J gene TRBJ2-7; 15 bases fit TRBD2. This CDR3 is built from 18 residues. From germline, CDR1 is SNHLY and CDR2 FYNNEI. After removal of 5 bases from V and 7 bases from J, the junction contained 15 bases not matched to a gene. The CDR3 protein is CASSPQWTSGRAIREQYV. The CDR3 bases are TGTGCCAGCAGTCCCCAATGGACTAGCGGGAGGGCCATTCGAGAGCAGTACGTC.

CDR3 residues: CASSPRTGVIGNTIYF. CDR3 sequence (DNA): TGTGCCAGCAGTCCGCGGACAGGGGTAATTGGAAACACCATATATTTT. The chain uses TRBV6-6 and TRBJ1-3; 9 bases are shared with TRBD1. The CDR3 has 16 residues. Germline V gene sequence: CDR1 MNHNY, CDR2 SVGAGI (reference sequence). The junction had 8 bases not matched to a gene; V was cut back by 5 bases and J by 3 bases.

This sequence joins TRBV4-2 and TRBJ2-2; 8 bases line up with TRBD1. The CDR3 sequence is 16 residues long. The V gene end was trimmed by 3 bases and the J gene end by 0 bases; junction bases not matched to a gene: 3. Per germline, CDR1 LGHNA and CDR2 YNFKEQ. The CDR3 nucleotides are TGTGCCAGCAGCCAGGAACAGGGGGCGAACACCGGGGAGCTGTTTTTT. Its translation is CASSQEQGANTGELFF.